Listed here are 5 T cell receptor beta chains from one sample, sequenced in a study of blood T cell repertoires in COVID-19. TCRdb keeps only in-frame clones here, not all; method: immunoSEQ multiplex PCR. The table includes about 280,000 clones, roughly 80% detected once. Source material: PBMCs or T cells enriched from blood (not recorded which). These receptors came from a man between 35 and 55 years old who had been exposed to COVID-19.

This sequence joins TRBV14 and TRBJ2-1, with 7 bases identical to TRBD1. With V trimmed by 9 bases and J by 3 bases, 8 bases remained unmatched. This CDR3 region has 14 residues. Germline values: CDR1 SGHDN, CDR2 FVKESK. The CDR3 DNA reads TGTGCCAGTTCTAAGGGACAGCTCTACAATGAGCAGTTCTTC. Translation gives CASSKGQLYNEQFF.

This clone was counted a few times. The chain has TRBV7-9 and TRBJ2-1; TRBD2 matches 7 bases. Unmatched junction bases numbered 5, after V lost 9 bases and J lost 0 bases. Germline CDR1 reads SEHNR; CDR2 reads FQNEAQ (reference sequence). The CDR3 runs 14 residues. CDR3 amino acids: CASQTSDSYNEQFF. The DNA of the CDR3 is TGTGCCAGTCAAACTAGCGACTCCTACAATGAGCAGTTCTTC.

The chain joins TRBV29-1 to TRBJ2-2; TRBD2 might be the D (5 bases). Trimming removed 4 bases from V and 2 bases from J, with 11 bases in between. CDR1 and CDR2 (germline): SQVTM, ANQGSEA. This CDR3 has 14 residues. CDR3 nucleotides: TGCAGCGTTGTTGGGCGGGCCAACACCGGGGAGCTGTTTTTT. Translating gives CSVVGRANTGELFF.

The CDR3 nucleotides are TGCGCCAGCAAAACGGACAGGACAAGCTCCTACGAGCAGTACTTC. It codes for CASKTDRTSSYEQYF. The chain combines TRBV23-1 with TRBJ2-7, with 7 nucleotides matching TRBD1. TRBV23-1 is assigned to the ORF class and has an uncertain function. V lost 7 bases to trimming and J lost 0 bases; unmatched junction nucleotides: 9. There are 15 residues in the CDR3.

The rearrangement joins TRBV6-6 to TRBJ2-2; D gene uncertain. Deletions cut 1 base from V and 1 base from J, with 4 bases between. Germline-derived CDR1 and CDR2 are MNHNY and SVGAGI (reference sequence). The CDR3 sequence is 14 residues long. CDR3 loop: CASSYFGNTGELFF. As DNA, the CDR3 is TGTGCCAGCAGTTACTTCGGGAACACCGGGGAGCTGTTTTTT.